The rows below give T cell receptor beta chains drawn from one sample of a study of regulatory T cells in long-lasting Graves disease. Each CDR3 protein gets one entry after TCRdb re-called the multiplex PCR reads with MiXCR. The sample yields 400,000 to 500,000 distinct CDR3 sequences, around 20% seen once. The specimen was peripheral blood mononuclear cells (PBMCs), collected when the disease was refractory, from a patient treated with antithyroid drugs. The receptors stem from a female donor with Graves disease. The CDR3 runs from the conserved cysteine through the conserved F or W. Fields, in order: J gene, V gene, clone size, CDR3 length, D gene, CDR3 protein, CDR3 DNA. A D gene is named only where the DNA matches it firmly. The size of a clone is reported for some rows only, either as once, few or many, or as a class for expanded clones.

J: TRBJ1-4
V: TRBV12-3/TRBV12-4
size: few
length: 15
D: NA
CDR3: CASSLVGGREEKLFF
DNA: TGTGCCAGCAGTTTAGTCGGTGGGAGGGAGGAAAAACTGTTTTTT

J: TRBJ1-2
V: TRBV2
size: NA
length: 13
D: NA
CDR3: CASRAGTNYGYTF
DNA: TGTGCCAGCAGAGCGGGGACCAACTATGGCTACACCTTC

J: TRBJ2-5
V: TRBV6-9
size: few
length: 17
D: TRBD2
CDR3: CASSYGGSLAGEETQYF
DNA: TGTGCCAGCAGTTATGGAGGTTCTTTAGCGGGGGAAGAGACCCAGTACTTC

J: TRBJ1-4
V: TRBV5-8
size: many
length: 15
D: NA
CDR3: CASSLGSRANEKLFF
DNA: TGTGCCAGCAGCTTGGGCAGCCGGGCTAATGAAAAACTGTTTTTT

J: TRBJ1-4
V: TRBV2
size: many
length: 15
D: TRBD1
CDR3: CASRADRGIIEKLFF
DNA: TGTGCCAGCAGAGCTGACAGGGGTATTATTGAAAAACTGTTTTTT

J: TRBJ2-6
V: TRBV20-1
size: NA
length: 14
D: NA
CDR3: CSTHRVSGANVLTF
DNA: TGCAGCACTCACAGGGTCTCTGGGGCCAACGTCCTGACTTTC

J: TRBJ2-7
V: TRBV10-3
size: NA
length: 15
D: NA
CDR3: CAINGGGTGSYEQYF
DNA: TGTGCCATCAACGGGGGGGGGACAGGGTCCTACGAGCAGTACTTC

J: TRBJ2-6
V: TRBV19
size: few
length: 18
D: TRBD1
CDR3: CASSPAGQGSAGANVLTF
DNA: TGTGCCAGTAGTCCCGCGGGACAGGGATCAGCTGGGGCCAACGTCCTGACTTTC

J: TRBJ2-7
V: TRBV20-1
size: NA
length: 14
D: TRBD2
CDR3: CSARSGLAGFEQYF
DNA: TGCAGTGCTAGGTCGGGGCTAGCGGGCTTCGAGCAGTACTTC

J: TRBJ2-7
V: TRBV29-1
size: many
length: 13
D: TRBD1
CDR3: CSAVTGESYEQYF
DNA: TGCAGCGCCGTGACAGGGGAGTCCTACGAGCAGTACTTC

J: TRBJ2-7
V: TRBV14
size: few
length: 13
D: NA
CDR3: CASSHGGFYEQYF
DNA: TGTGCCAGCAGCCACGGTGGTTTCTACGAGCAGTACTTC

J: TRBJ2-7
V: TRBV28
size: many
length: 19
D: TRBD1
CDR3: CASSPTGVNLKHIFYEQYF
DNA: TGTGCCAGCAGCCCGACAGGGGTTAACCTAAAACATATTTTCTACGAGCAGTACTTC

J: TRBJ2-1
V: TRBV29-1
size: few
length: 12
D: NA
CDR3: CSVGVSGNEQFF
DNA: TGCAGCGTAGGGGTCTCAGGCAATGAGCAGTTCTTC

J: TRBJ1-4
V: TRBV12-3/TRBV12-4
size: NA
length: 19
D: TRBD1
CDR3: CASSLGTWDRGHVEEKLFF
DNA: TGTGCCAGCAGTTTGGGGACTTGGGACAGGGGGCATGTGGAAGAAAAACTGTTTTTT

J: TRBJ2-1
V: TRBV29-1
size: once
length: 16
D: TRBD2
CDR3: CSVEDPERGSYNEQFF
DNA: TGCAGCGTTGAAGATCCGGAGCGGGGGTCCTACAATGAGCAGTTCTTC

J: TRBJ1-2
V: TRBV6-2/TRBV6-3
size: many
length: 13
D: NA
CDR3: CASSYEGHYGYTF
DNA: TGTGCCAGCAGTTACGAGGGACACTATGGCTACACCTTC

J: TRBJ2-7
V: TRBV19
size: NA
length: 14
D: NA
CDR3: CASSISTGVYEQYF
DNA: TGTGCCAGTAGTATTTCGACAGGAGTATACGAGCAGTACTTC

J: TRBJ2-7
V: TRBV20-1
size: NA
length: 13
D: NA
CDR3: CSARSASSYEQYF
DNA: TGCAGTGCTAGGTCTGCTAGCTCCTACGAGCAGTACTTC

J: TRBJ2-3
V: TRBV9
size: NA
length: 17
D: TRBD2
CDR3: CASSVDGTSGRTDTQYF
DNA: TGTGCCAGCAGCGTAGACGGGACTAGCGGACGCACAGATACGCAGTATTTT

J: TRBJ2-7
V: TRBV7-9
size: many
length: 14
D: NA
CDR3: CASSFPGSSYEQYF
DNA: TGTGCCAGCAGTTTTCCGGGGAGCTCCTACGAGCAGTACTTC

J: TRBJ2-7
V: TRBV6-2/TRBV6-3
size: many
length: 13
D: NA
CDR3: CASSPGLDNEQYF
DNA: TGTGCCAGCAGTCCCGGGCTGGACAACGAGCAGTACTTC

J: TRBJ1-3
V: TRBV7-9
size: NA
length: 15
D: NA
CDR3: CASSPTVNSGNTIYF
DNA: TGTGCCAGCAGCCCAACAGTGAACTCTGGGAACACCATATATTTT

J: TRBJ2-7
V: TRBV11-1
size: many
length: 13
D: NA
CDR3: CASSLAFQNEQYF
DNA: TGTGCCAGCAGCTTAGCTTTCCAGAATGAGCAGTACTTC

J: TRBJ2-7
V: TRBV20-1
size: few
length: 12
D: NA
CDR3: CSAVADTYEQYF
DNA: TGCAGTGCGGTGGCGGATACCTACGAGCAGTACTTC

J: TRBJ2-1
V: TRBV6-1
size: NA
length: 12
D: NA
CDR3: CASSADWDEQFF
DNA: TGTGCCAGCAGTGCGGACTGGGATGAGCAGTTCTTC

J: TRBJ2-2
V: TRBV5-1
size: few
length: 12
D: NA
CDR3: CASQIYTGELFF
DNA: TGCGCCAGCCAAATATACACCGGGGAGCTGTTTTTT

J: TRBJ2-2
V: TRBV10-3
size: NA
length: 18
D: NA
CDR3: CAISESPTSGPWLRELFF
DNA: TGTGCCATCAGTGAGTCCCCGACCTCGGGTCCATGGTTACGGGAGCTGTTTTTT

J: TRBJ2-6
V: TRBV30
size: NA
length: 14
D: NA
CDR3: CAWIAGYGANVLTF
DNA: TGTGCCTGGATTGCAGGGTACGGGGCCAACGTCCTGACTTTC

J: TRBJ2-5
V: TRBV20-1
size: many
length: 14
D: TRBD2
CDR3: CSAYQGLVGETQYF
DNA: TGCAGTGCTTACCAGGGACTAGTCGGAGAGACCCAGTACTTC

J: TRBJ1-2
V: TRBV28
size: many
length: 15
D: NA
CDR3: CASSWNTGLGDGYTF
DNA: TGTGCCAGCAGTTGGAATACAGGGTTAGGAGATGGCTACACCTTC

J: TRBJ2-7
V: TRBV2
size: many
length: 14
D: NA
CDR3: CASRYRDISYEQYF
DNA: TGTGCCAGCAGATATCGGGACATATCCTACGAGCAGTACTTC

J: TRBJ1-5
V: TRBV10-3
size: NA
length: 14
D: NA
CDR3: CAISDRERNQPQHF
DNA: TGTGCCATCAGTGACAGGGAGCGCAATCAGCCCCAGCATTTT

J: TRBJ2-7
V: TRBV7-9
size: NA
length: 15
D: TRBD1
CDR3: CASSPGQGYFSEQYF
DNA: TGTGCCAGCAGCCCGGGACAGGGGTATTTCAGCGAGCAGTACTTC

J: TRBJ2-7
V: TRBV5-6
size: NA
length: 14
D: NA
CDR3: CASSSPLSPYEQYF
DNA: TGTGCCAGCAGCTCACCGCTTAGCCCCTACGAGCAGTACTTC

J: TRBJ1-5
V: TRBV20-1
size: NA
length: 13
D: TRBD1
CDR3: CSVLDRNNQPQHF
DNA: TGCAGCGTTCTGGACAGGAACAATCAGCCCCAGCATTTT

J: TRBJ2-6
V: TRBV5-1
size: NA
length: 17
D: NA
CDR3: CASSGGGWLSGANVLTF
DNA: TGCGCCAGTTCTGGGGGCGGGTGGCTCTCTGGGGCCAACGTCCTGACTTTC

J: TRBJ2-5
V: TRBV19
size: NA
length: 14
D: NA
CDR3: CASNSGGAGETQYF
DNA: TGTGCCAGCAACTCAGGGGGGGCGGGGGAGACCCAGTACTTC

J: TRBJ1-1
V: TRBV11-2
size: many
length: 14
D: NA
CDR3: CASSPAGLNTEAFF
DNA: TGTGCCAGCAGCCCCGCAGGGTTGAACACTGAAGCTTTCTTT

J: TRBJ2-2
V: TRBV2
size: NA
length: 16
D: TRBD2
CDR3: CASSSLGGRVTGELFF
DNA: TGTGCCAGCAGCTCCCTGGGCGGGAGGGTGACCGGGGAGCTGTTTTTT

J: TRBJ2-5
V: TRBV20-1
size: few
length: 12
D: NA
CDR3: CSASGWPGAQYF
DNA: TGCAGTGCTAGTGGCTGGCCAGGAGCCCAGTACTTC

J: TRBJ1-1
V: TRBV27
size: many
length: 13
D: NA
CDR3: CASSLGGRTEAFF
DNA: TGTGCCAGCAGTCTAGGGGGAAGGACTGAAGCTTTCTTT

J: TRBJ1-2
V: TRBV3-1
size: many
length: 15
D: TRBD1
CDR3: CASSQADREGYGYTF
DNA: TGTGCCAGCAGCCAAGCGGACAGGGAGGGCTATGGCTACACCTTC